Listed here is a single T cell receptor beta chain. These data originate in a study of blood T cell repertoires in COVID-19. Overall study: Spain, Italy and the United States supplied samples that represented acute and convalescent COVID-19. Sources were T cells, B-cell-depleted T cells, or PBMCs; the material itself was cDNA or gDNA.

This CDR3 is 16 amino acids long. Germline-derived CDR1 and CDR2 are SGHDT and YYEEEE. V was shortened by 3 bases and J by 0 bases, with 15 bases between the two germline ends. Profiling relied on immunoSEQ multiplex PCR, and the TCRdb table lists in-frame clones only, not all of them. The top ten clones hold approximately 2% of a sample with about 180,000 clones, 80% to 90% of them seen once. The TCR was taken from a man younger than 30 who had recovered from COVID-19. The V and J genes are TRBV5-6 and TRBJ1-2, with a tentative D call TRBD1 (5 bases). The sequencing sample was made of peripheral blood. The CDR3 here is CASSSGGGRPNYGYTF. CDR3 nucleotides: TGTGCCAGCAGCTCGGGGGGTGGCAGGCCTAACTATGGCTACACCTTC.